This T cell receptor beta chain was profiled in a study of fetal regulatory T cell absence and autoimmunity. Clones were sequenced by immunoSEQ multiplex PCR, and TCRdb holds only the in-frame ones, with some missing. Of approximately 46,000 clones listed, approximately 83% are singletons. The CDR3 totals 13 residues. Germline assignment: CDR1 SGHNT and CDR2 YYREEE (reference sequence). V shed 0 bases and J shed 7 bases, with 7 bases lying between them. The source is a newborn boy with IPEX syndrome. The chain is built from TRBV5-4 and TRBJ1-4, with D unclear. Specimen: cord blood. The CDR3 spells CASSLATGEKLFF. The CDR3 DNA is TGTGCCAGCAGCTTGGCCACTGGTGAAAAACTGTTTTTT.